This TCR beta chain was observed in a study of T cell responses to AZD1222 COVID-19 vaccine. As for the study in general: Whether given at about 4 or about 12 weeks, second doses were pooled. General observations from the study: The study reported that nearly half of spike-specific TCRs target unmutated variant regions. In all cases, repertoires were sampled only after the peak T cell response.

Details on this clone: The target antigen is unknown. Other nucleotide sequences in the sample specify the same CDR3.

Libraries were prepared by immunoSEQ multiplex PCR; TCRdb keeps only in-frame clonotypes and omits some of them. The data contain more than 140,000 clones, about 87% of them singletons. Deletions cut 0 bases from V and 6 bases from J, with 16 bases between. The CDR3 length is 16 residues. Germline loops: CDR1 SGDLS, CDR2 YYNGEE. This TCR came from an adult in good health. The chain uses TRBV9 and TRBJ2-1; D is tentatively TRBD1 or TRBD2 (5 bases each). This specimen consisted of peripheral blood, obtained on day 0 of AZD1222 vaccination. The chain's CDR3 is CASSVDPRGVSNEQFF. The DNA for the CDR3 is TGTGCCAGCAGCGTAGACCCTAGAGGGGTGTCCAATGAGCAGTTCTTC.